Below, 11 T cell receptor beta chains from the same sample are listed, as sequenced in a study of blood T cells in healthy people across ages. Next came a second PCR, run for roughly 7 to 12 cycles, which used a sample-barcoded 5' primer along with a J-beta primer mix. TCRdb ran MiXCR on the 5' RACE reads and lists one entry per CDR3 protein. The sample gives under 1,000,000 distinct CDR3 sequences, 36% of which show up once; over 10% is in the top ten. Sequenced input: blood. The receptor source for this set is a man aged 18 to 29 in good health.

The chain combines TRBV11-1 with TRBJ2-5, with TRBD2 identical over 11 bases. CDR3 length equals 16 residues. The germline V gene encodes CDR1 SGHAT and CDR2 FQDESV (reference sequence). The V and J ends lost 1 base and 11 bases, in that order; junction bases with no gene match: 12. The DNA for the CDR3 is TGTGCCAGCAGCTTAGGGGGTAGCGGGGGGGCGGATGAGCAGTACTTC. This encodes CASSLGGSGGADEQYF.

The table lists this clonotype with a few counts. V usage is TRBV18 and J usage is TRBJ1-5; tentative D call: TRBD1 (6 bases). CDR3 length equals 14 residues. Germline V gene sequence: CDR1 KGHSH, CDR2 LQKENI. Trimming stripped 6 bases from V and 11 bases from J, with 20 bases between. The CDR3 loop reads CASSRGQPGSAQHF. The CDR3 DNA is TGTGCCAGCTCGCGAGGACAGCCAGGATCGGCCCAGCATTTT.

CDR3 DNA: TGTGCCAGCATCGCATCCGGGGCAGCGCGGTCACCCCTCCACTTT. It yields the protein CASIASGAARSPLHF. The J gene is TRBJ1-6, the V gene TRBV6-1, with D possibly TRBD1 on 5 matching bases. Germline assignment: CDR1 MNHNS and CDR2 SASEGT. CDR3 size: 15 residues. V lost 7 bases, J lost 10 bases, and 20 bases lay in between.

This clonotype was found many times. The genes are TRBV7-2 and TRBJ2-7; D remains ambiguous. V lost 5 bases and J lost 0, with 5 bases in between. The germline V gene has CDR1 SGHTA and CDR2 FQGNSA. The CDR3 runs to 12 residues. This chain's CDR3 is CASSGDSYEQYF. For the CDR3, the DNA is TGTGCCAGCAGCGGGGACTCCTACGAGCAGTACTTC.

J is TRBJ1-2 and V is TRBV12-3 or TRBV12-4; D might be TRBD1 (5 bases). The CDR3 is 11 amino acids. Trimming stripped 7 bases from V and 8 bases from J, with 11 bases between. CDR3 sequence: CASTWGQGYTF. The CDR3 bases are TGTGCCAGCACCTGGGGCCAAGGCTACACCTTC.

The chain employs TRBV2 and TRBJ2-7; TRBD1 or TRBD2 may be the D gene (5 bases each). V was pared by 6 bases and J by 5 bases, with 20 bases between. The CDR3 consists of 15 residues. The V gene's germline CDR1 is SNHLY and CDR2 FYNNEI. CDR3: CASSPFRDPGDEQYF. CDR3 in DNA: TGTGCCAGCAGCCCCTTCCGGGACCCCGGGGACGAGCAGTACTTC. The full variable domain, completed using reference TRBV2 and TRBJ2-7, is EPEVTQTPSHQVTQMGQEVILRCVPISNHLYFYWYRQILGQKVEFLVSFYNNEISEKSEIFDDQFSVERPDGSNFTLKIRSTKLEDSAMYFCASSPFRDPGDEQYFGPGTRLTVT.

The chain combines TRBV19 with TRBJ2-1; D is perhaps TRBD2 (5 bases). The J call may be in error: the DNA end matches TRBJ2-7 better. Per germline, CDR1 LNHDA and CDR2 SQIVND (reference sequence). The CDR3 totals 15 residues. The CDR3: CASSMSGSSYNEQYF. The CDR3 DNA is TGTGCCAGTAGTATGAGTGGGAGCTCCTACAATGAGCAGTACTTC.

The J gene is TRBJ2-1, the V gene TRBV10-3; the D gene could be TRBD1 or TRBD2 (6 bases each). The assigned J gene may be wrong: the sequence end matches TRBJ2-7 better. In germline, CDR1 is ENHRY, CDR2 SYGVKD. The CDR3 consists of 13 residues. CDR3 loop: CAIRRDTYNEQYF. CDR3 sequence (DNA): TGTGCCATCAGGCGGGACACCTACAATGAGCAGTACTTC.

Points on this clonotype: One base away lies a much larger clone, so this may be a sequencing read error. The chain joins TRBV12-3 or TRBV12-4 to TRBJ2-5; tentatively, D is TRBD2 (5 bases). This CDR3 is built from 13 residues. V gave up 3 bases and J gave up 10 bases, with 15 bases separating them. The CDR3 coding sequence is TGTGCCAGCAGTTTCTCTCCCCCGGCGGGCCAGTACTTC. Translation gives CASSFSPPAGQYF.

This clonotype was recorded many times. J is TRBJ2-5 and V is TRBV20-1, with 11 bases that match TRBD2. CDR3 length: 15 amino acids. Trimming at V came to 1 base and at J to 2 bases, leaving 3 bases not matched to a gene. Germline CDR1 is DFQATT and CDR2 is SNEGSKA (reference sequence). CDR3 DNA: TGCAGTGCTAGAGTAGCGGGGGGGCCTCAAGAGACCCAGTACTTC. Encoded protein: CSARVAGGPQETQYF.

The rearrangement uses TRBV7-9 and TRBJ1-2; D may be TRBD1 (6 bases). The CDR3 is 14 amino acids. The germline CDR1 and CDR2 sequences are SEHNR and FQNEAQ (reference sequence). Trimming took 1 base from V and 4 from J, leaving 10 bases between them. In DNA form, the CDR3 reads TGTGCCAGCAGCTTAGAAGGGACACGCTATGGCTACACCTTC. It is translated as CASSLEGTRYGYTF.